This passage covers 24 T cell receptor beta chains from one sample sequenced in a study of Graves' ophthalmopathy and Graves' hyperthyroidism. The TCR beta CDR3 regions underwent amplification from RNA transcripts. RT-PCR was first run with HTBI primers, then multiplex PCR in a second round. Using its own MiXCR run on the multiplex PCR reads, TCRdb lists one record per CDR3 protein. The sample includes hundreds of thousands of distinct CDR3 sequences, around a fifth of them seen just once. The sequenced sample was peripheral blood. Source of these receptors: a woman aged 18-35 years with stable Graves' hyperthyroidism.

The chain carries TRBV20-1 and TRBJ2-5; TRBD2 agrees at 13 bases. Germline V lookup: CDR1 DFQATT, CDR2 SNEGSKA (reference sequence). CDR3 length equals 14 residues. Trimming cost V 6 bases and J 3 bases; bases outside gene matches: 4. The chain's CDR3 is CSAAGLAGKETQYF. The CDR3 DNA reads TGCAGTGCGGCGGGACTAGCGGGAAAAGAGACCCAGTACTTC.

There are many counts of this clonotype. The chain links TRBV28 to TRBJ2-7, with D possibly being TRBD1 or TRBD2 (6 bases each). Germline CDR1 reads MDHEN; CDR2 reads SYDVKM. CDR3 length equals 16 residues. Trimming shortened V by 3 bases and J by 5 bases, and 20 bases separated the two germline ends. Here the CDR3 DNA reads TGTGCCAGCAGTTTCGACGCCTTAGGGGGAGGTGACGAGCAGTACTTC. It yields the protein CASSFDALGGGDEQYF.

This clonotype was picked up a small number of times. CDR3 nucleotides: TGTGCCAGCAGGGCCCCCACAAGGATCGGTCAGCCCCAGCATTTT. As protein: CASRAPTRIGQPQHF. J is TRBJ1-5 and V is TRBV6-1; D is ambiguous. The CDR3 runs 15 residues. The germline V gene encodes CDR1 MNHNS and CDR2 SASEGT. V lost 6 bases, J lost 6 bases, and 18 bases lay in between.

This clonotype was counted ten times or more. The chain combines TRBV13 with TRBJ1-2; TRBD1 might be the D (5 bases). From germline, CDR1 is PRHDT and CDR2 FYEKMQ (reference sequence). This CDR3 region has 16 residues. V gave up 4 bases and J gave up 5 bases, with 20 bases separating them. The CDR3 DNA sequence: TGTGCCAGCAGCTACCCCAGGGCCCGGGATACATATGGCTACACCTTC. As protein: CASSYPRARDTYGYTF.

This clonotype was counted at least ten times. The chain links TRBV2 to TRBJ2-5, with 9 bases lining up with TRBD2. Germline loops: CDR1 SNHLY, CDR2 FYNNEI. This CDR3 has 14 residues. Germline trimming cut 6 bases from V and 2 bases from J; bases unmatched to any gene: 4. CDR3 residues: CASRGGGGQETQYF. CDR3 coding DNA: TGTGCCAGCAGAGGCGGGGGGGGGCAAGAGACCCAGTACTTC.

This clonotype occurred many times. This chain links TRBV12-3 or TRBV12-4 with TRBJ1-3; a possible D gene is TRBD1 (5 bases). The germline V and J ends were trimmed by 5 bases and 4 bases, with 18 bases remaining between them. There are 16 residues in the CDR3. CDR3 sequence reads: CASSPGGLGRGNTIYF. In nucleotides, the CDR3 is TGTGCCAGCAGTCCGGGGGGACTAGGGAGAGGAAACACCATATATTTT.

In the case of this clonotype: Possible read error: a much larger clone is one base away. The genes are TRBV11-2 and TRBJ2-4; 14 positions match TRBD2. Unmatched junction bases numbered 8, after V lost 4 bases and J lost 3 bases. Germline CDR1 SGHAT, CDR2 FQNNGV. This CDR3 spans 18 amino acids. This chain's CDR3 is CASSSRGTSGSFKNIQYF. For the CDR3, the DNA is TGTGCCAGCAGCTCCCGTGGGACTAGCGGGAGTTTCAAAAACATTCAGTACTTC.

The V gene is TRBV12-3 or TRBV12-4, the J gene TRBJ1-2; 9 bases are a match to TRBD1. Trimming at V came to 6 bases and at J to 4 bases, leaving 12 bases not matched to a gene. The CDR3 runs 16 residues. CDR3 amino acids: CASRRNSGGQGYGYTF. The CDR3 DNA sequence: TGTGCCAGCAGACGGAATTCTGGGGGACAGGGCTATGGCTACACCTTC.

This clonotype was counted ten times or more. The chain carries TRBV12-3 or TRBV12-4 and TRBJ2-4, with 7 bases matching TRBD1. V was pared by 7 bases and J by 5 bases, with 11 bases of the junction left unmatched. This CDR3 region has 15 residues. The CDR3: CASTLVGQGENIQYF. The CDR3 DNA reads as TGTGCCAGCACCCTTGTGGGGCAGGGGGAAAACATTCAGTACTTC.

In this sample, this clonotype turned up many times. Written as DNA, the CDR3 is TGTGCCAGCAGTGAATTACAGGGAACCTACGAGCAGTACTTC. Translated, it gives CASSELQGTYEQYF. The J gene is TRBJ2-7, the V gene TRBV6-1; TRBD1 might be the D (6 bases). The CDR3 is made up of 14 amino acids. V gave up 2 bases and J gave up 2 bases, with 10 bases separating them. The germline gives CDR1 MNHNS, CDR2 SASEGT.

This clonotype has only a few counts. The CDR3 nucleotides read TGTGCCAGCAGCTTTCTTATGGGACAGGCCTACGAGCAGTACTTC. Protein product: CASSFLMGQAYEQYF. The rearrangement links TRBV7-2 to TRBJ2-7; 8 nucleotides match TRBD1. V was clipped by 3 bases and J by 2 bases; unmatched bases: 6. Per the germline V gene, CDR1 is SGHTA and CDR2 is FQGNSA. CDR3 length equals 15 residues.

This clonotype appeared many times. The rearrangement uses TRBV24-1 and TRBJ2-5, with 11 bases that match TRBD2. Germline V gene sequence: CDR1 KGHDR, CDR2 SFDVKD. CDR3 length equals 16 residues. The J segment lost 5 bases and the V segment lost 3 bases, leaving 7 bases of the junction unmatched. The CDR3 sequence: CATSDGASGRHETQYF. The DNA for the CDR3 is TGTGCCACCAGTGATGGGGCTAGCGGGAGGCATGAGACCCAGTACTTC.

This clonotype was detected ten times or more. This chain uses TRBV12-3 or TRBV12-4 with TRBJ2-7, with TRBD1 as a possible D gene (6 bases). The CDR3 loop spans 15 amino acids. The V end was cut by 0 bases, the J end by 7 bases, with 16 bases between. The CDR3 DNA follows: TGTGCCAGCAGTTTAGCTGGGGGCCAGGGTAGGGAGCAGTACTTC. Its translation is CASSLAGGQGREQYF.

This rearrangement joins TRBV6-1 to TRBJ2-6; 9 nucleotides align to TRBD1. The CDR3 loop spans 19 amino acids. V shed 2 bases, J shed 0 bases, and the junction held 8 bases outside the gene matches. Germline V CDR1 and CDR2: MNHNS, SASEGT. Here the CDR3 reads CASSEIVGTGFSGANVLTF. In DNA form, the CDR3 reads TGTGCCAGCAGTGAAATTGTGGGGACAGGGTTCTCTGGGGCCAACGTCCTGACTTTC.

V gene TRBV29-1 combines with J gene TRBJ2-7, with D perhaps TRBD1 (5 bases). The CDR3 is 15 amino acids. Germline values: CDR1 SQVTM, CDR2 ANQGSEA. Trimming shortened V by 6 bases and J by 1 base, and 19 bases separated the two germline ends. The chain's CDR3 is CSVGLRTIRSYEQYF. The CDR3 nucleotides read TGCAGCGTCGGGTTAAGGACAATCCGATCCTACGAGCAGTACTTC.

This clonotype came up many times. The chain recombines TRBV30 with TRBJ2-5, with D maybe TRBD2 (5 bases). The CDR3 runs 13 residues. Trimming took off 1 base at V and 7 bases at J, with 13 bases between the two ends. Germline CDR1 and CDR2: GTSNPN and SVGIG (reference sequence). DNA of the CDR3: TGTGCCTGGAGTGATATCGGGGTTGGGACCCAGTACTTC. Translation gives CAWSDIGVGTQYF. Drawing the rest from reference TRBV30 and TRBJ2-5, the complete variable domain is SQTIHQWPATLVQPVGSPLSLECTVEGTSNPNLYWYRQAAGRGLQLLFYSVGIGQISSEVPQNLSASRPQDRQFILSSKKLLLSDSGFYLCAWSDIGVGTQYFGPGTRLLVL.

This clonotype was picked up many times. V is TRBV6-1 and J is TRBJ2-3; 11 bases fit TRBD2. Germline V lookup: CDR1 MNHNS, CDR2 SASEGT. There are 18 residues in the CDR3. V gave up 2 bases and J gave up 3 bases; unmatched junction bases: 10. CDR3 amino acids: CASSEPALAGGPTDTQYF. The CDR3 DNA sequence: TGTGCCAGCAGTGAACCCGCCTTAGCGGGAGGGCCTACAGATACGCAGTATTTT.

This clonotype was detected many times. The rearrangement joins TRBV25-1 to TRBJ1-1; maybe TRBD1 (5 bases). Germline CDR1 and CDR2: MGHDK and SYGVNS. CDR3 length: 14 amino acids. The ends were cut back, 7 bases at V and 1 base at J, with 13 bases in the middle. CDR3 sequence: CASTTGTANTEAFF. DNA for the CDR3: TGTGCCAGCACTACCGGGACGGCGAACACTGAAGCTTTCTTT.

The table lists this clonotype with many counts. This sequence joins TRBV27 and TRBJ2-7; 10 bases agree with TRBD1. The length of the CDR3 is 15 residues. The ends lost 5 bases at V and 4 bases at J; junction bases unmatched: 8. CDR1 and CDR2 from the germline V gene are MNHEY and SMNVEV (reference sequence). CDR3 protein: CASSPRDRGLYEQYF. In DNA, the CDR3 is TGTGCCAGCAGTCCCCGGGACAGGGGTCTATACGAGCAGTACTTC.

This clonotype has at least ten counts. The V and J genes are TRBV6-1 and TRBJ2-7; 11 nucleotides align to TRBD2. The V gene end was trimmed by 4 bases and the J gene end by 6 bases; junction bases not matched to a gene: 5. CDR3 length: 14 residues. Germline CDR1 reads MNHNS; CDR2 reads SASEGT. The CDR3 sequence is CASSAVAGGLEQYF. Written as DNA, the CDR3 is TGTGCCAGCAGTGCTGTAGCGGGAGGGCTCGAGCAGTACTTC.

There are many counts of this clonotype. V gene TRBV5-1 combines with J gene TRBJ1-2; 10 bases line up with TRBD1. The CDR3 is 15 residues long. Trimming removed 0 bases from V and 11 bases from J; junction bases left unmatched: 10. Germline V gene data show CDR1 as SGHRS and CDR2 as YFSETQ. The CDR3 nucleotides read TGCGCCAGCAGCTTGGCCCTAGACAGGGGGCGTCTATACACCTTC. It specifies CASSLALDRGRLYTF. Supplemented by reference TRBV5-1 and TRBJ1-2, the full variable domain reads KAGVTQTPRYLIKTRGQQVTLSCSPISGHRSVSWYQQTPGQGLQFLFEYFSETQRNKGNFPGRFSGRQFSNSRSEMNVSTLELGDSALYLCASSLALDRGRLYTFGSGTRLTVV.

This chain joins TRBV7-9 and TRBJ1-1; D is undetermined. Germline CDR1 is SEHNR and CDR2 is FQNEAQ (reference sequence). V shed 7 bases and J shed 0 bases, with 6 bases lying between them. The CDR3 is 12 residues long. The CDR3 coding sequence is TGTGCCAGCACACCCATGAACACTGAAGCTTTCTTT. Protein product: CASTPMNTEAFF.

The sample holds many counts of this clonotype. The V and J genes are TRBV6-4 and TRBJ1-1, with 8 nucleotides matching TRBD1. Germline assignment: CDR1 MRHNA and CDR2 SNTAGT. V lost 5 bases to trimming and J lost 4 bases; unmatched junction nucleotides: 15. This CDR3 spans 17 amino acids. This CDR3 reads CASSPGLDRVYGTEAFF. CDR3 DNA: TGTGCCAGCAGTCCCGGGTTGGACAGGGTCTATGGCACTGAAGCTTTCTTT.

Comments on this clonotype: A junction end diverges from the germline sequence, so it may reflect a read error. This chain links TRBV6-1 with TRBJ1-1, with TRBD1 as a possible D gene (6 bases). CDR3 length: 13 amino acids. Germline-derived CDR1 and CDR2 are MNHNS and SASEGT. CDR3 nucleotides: TGTGCCAGCAGCTTCGGACAGAACACTGAAGCTTCCTTT. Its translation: CASSFGQNTEASF.